The clone carrying this T cell receptor (beta chain) was observed many times. These data come from a study of molecular identifiers for immune sequencing clone quantification. TCRdb fed the PCR reads into MiXCR, producing one record per CDR3 protein. The data show tens of thousands of distinct CDR3 sequences, with 15% to 20% seen just once and roughly 1.5% held by the top ten. The V segment lost 0 bases and the J segment 4 bases; nucleotides outside the gene matches: 4. This CDR3 comprises 15 residues. CDR1 and CDR2 (germline): SEHNR, FQNEAQ (reference sequence). The sequence was collected from a human donor in good health. Some libraries in this study had Jurkat cell RNA spiked in. This chain links TRBV7-9 with TRBJ2-7, with TRBD2 identical over 9 bases. The sample was naive CD8+ T cells from blood, with Jurkat cell RNA spiked in. Subset given: FACS-sorted CD8+CD4-CCR7+CD45RA+ naive T cells. In nucleotides, the CDR3 is TGTGCCAGCAGCTTAGCGCCTAGCGGGATATACGAGCAGTACTTC. Translation gives CASSLAPSGIYEQYF.